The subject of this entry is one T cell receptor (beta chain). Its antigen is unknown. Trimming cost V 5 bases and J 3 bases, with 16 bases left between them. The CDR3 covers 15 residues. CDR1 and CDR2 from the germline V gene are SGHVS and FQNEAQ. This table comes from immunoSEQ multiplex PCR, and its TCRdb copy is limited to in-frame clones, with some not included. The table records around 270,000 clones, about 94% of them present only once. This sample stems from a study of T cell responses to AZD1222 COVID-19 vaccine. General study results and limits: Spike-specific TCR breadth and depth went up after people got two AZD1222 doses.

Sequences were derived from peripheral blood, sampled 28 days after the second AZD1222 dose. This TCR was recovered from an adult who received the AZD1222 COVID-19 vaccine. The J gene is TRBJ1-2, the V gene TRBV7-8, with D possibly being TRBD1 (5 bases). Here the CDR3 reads CASSKGRGEDYGYTF. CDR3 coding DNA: TGTGCCAGCAGCAAAGGGAGGGGAGAAGACTATGGCTACACCTTC.